The TCR beta chain under discussion was sequenced for a study of T cell responses to AZD1222 COVID-19 vaccine. Clones were read by immunoSEQ multiplex PCR, and TCRdb kept only the in-frame ones, dropping some. Of more than 75,000 clones in the sample, roughly 90% were seen once. CDR1 is LNHDA and CDR2 is SQIVND in the germline V gene (reference sequence). The CDR3 contains 13 residues. The V segment lost 10 bases and the J segment 4 bases; nucleotides outside the gene matches: 4. In regard to this clone: Its antigen is still unknown.

Findings and caveats of the study: Seropositive AZD1222 recipients at baseline numbered only five or six. Most donors were white British and more were female, and clonal diversity was possibly underestimated. Spike-specific TCR breadth and depth both grew after two AZD1222 doses.

This material consisted of peripheral blood, taken 28 days after the second AZD1222 dose. This chain links TRBV19 with TRBJ2-3; 11 bases map to TRBD2. The sequence came from an adult who received the AZD1222 COVID-19 vaccine. The CDR3 loop is CATKTSGADTQYF. CDR3 coding DNA: TGTGCCACCAAGACTAGCGGGGCAGATACGCAGTATTTT.